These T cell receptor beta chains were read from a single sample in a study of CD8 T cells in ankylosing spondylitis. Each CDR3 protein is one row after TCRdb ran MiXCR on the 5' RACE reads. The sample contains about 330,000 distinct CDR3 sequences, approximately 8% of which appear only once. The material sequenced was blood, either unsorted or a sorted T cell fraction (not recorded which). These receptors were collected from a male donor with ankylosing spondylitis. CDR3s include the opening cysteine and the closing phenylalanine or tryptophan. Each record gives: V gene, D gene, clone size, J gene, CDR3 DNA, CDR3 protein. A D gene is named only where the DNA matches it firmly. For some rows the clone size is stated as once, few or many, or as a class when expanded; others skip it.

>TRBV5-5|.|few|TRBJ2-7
TGTGTCAGCAGCTCCTCTGCGGGGAGGATTTCCTACGAGCAGTACTTC
CVSSSSAGRISYEQYF
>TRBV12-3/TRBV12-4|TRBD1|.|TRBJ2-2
TGTGCCAGCTTCCGGGGACAGGGGATCGGGGAGCTGTTTTTT
CASFRGQGIGELFF
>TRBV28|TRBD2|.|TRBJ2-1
TGTGCCAGCAGTCCCATCGGCACTAGCGGGAACGGTGAGCAGTTCTTC
CASSPIGTSGNGEQFF
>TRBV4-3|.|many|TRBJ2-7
TGCGCCAGCAGCCAAGAAGTAGGATGGACCTACGAGCAGTACTTC
CASSQEVGWTYEQYF
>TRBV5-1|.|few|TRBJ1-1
TGCGCCAGCAGTTTTGCTATTGGACCCCAGAACACTGAAGCTTTCTTT
CASSFAIGPQNTEAFF
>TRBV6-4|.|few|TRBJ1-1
TGTGCCAGCAGTGTCGACAGCCAGGGGACTGAAGCTTTCTTT
CASSVDSQGTEAFF
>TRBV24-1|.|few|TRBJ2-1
TGTGCCACCAGTGGTGGGGAGCCGCTCAATGAGCAGTTCTTC
CATSGGEPLNEQFF
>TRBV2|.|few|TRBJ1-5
TGTGCCAGCAAAACCGGGACAAGGTTTAGCGGCAATCAGCCCCAGCATTTT
CASKTGTRFSGNQPQHF
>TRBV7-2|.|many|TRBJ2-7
TGTGCCAGCAGCTTAGTGGACGAGCAGTACTTC
CASSLVDEQYF
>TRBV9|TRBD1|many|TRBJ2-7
TGTGCCAGCAGCCCGGGACAGAGCTCCTACGAGCAGTACTTC
CASSPGQSSYEQYF
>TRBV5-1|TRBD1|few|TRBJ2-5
TGCGCCAGCAGCTTTTCTCGGGACAGGGACCTACGAGAGACCCAGTACTTC
CASSFSRDRDLRETQYF
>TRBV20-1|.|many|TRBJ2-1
TGCAGTCCGAAAAGGACTCCGGGACACCCTCGGAATGAGCAGTTCTTC
CSPKRTPGHPRNEQFF
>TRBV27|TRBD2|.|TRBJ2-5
TGTGCCAGCAGCCCGCTACCGGGAGGGGAGACCCAGTACTTC
CASSPLPGGETQYF
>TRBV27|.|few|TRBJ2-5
TGTGCCAGCAGTTACTCAGGGGAAGAGACCCAGTACTTC
CASSYSGEETQYF
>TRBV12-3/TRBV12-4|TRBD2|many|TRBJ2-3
TGTGCCAGCAGTCCGCGGACTAGCGGGTTTCGCACAGATACGCAGTATTTT
CASSPRTSGFRTDTQYF
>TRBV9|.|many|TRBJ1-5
TGTGCCAGCAGCGTAGAGGGTTATAGCAATCAGCCCCAGCATTTT
CASSVEGYSNQPQHF
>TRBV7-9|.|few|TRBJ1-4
TGTGCCAGCAGCTTACAGAGCCTGGTGACTAATGAAAAACTGTTTTTT
CASSLQSLVTNEKLFF
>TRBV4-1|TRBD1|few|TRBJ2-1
TGCGCCAGCAGCCAAGTTGGGGCAGGGGGCTCCTACAATGAGCAGTTCTTC
CASSQVGAGGSYNEQFF
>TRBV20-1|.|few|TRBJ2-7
TGCAGTGCTAGAGATCGACGGCATAATACCTACGAGCAGTACTTC
CSARDRRHNTYEQYF
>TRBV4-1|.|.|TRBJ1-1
TGCGCCAGCATCCAACAAATACAGTTGGCGAACACTGAAGCTTTCTTT
CASIQQIQLANTEAFF
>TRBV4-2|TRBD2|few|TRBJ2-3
TGTGCCAGCAGCCAAGATCGGCGGGAGGGCCTTTGGGATACGCAGTATTTT
CASSQDRREGLWDTQYF
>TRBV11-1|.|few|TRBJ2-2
TGTGCCAGCAGCCAGGGACGTTCGAACACCGGGGAGCTGTTTTTT
CASSQGRSNTGELFF
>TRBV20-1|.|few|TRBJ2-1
TGCAGTGCTAGAGATAGCTGGCTGATCTACAATGAGCAGTTCTTC
CSARDSWLIYNEQFF
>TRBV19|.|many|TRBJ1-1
TGTGCCAGTAGTATCACCAACATAAACACTGAAGCTTTCTTT
CASSITNINTEAFF
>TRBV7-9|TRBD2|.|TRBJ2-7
TGTGCCAGCAGCTTGTGGCTAGCGGGTGAGCAGTACTTC
CASSLWLAGEQYF
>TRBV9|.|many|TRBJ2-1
TGTGCCAGCAGTCCCGGGGGTGAGCAGTTCTTC
CASSPGGEQFF
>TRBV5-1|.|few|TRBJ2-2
TGCGCCAGCAGCTTGGTACCGTCGAACACCGGGGAGCTGTTTTTT
CASSLVPSNTGELFF
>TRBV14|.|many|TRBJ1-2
TGTGCCAGCAGCCAAGATTCCACCCCGTCATATGGCTACACCTTC
CASSQDSTPSYGYTF
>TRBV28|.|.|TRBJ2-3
TGTGCCAGCAGCTCCGGGACAACTAGCACAGATACGCAGTATTTT
CASSSGTTSTDTQYF
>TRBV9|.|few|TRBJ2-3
TGTGCCAGCAGCGGGGTAGGGGGGCTGGGCACAGATACGCAGTATTTT
CASSGVGGLGTDTQYF
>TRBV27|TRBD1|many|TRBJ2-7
TGTGCCAGCAGTCCGCGTCAGCCGGGACAGCTCTACGAGCAGTACTTC
CASSPRQPGQLYEQYF
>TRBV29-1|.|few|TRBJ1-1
TGCAGCGTTGAAGCGTCCGGGGCCGGGAGCACTGAAGCTTTCTTT
CSVEASGAGSTEAFF
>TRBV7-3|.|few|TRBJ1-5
TGTGCCAGCAGCTTAACGGGTGTAAGGATCAATCAGCCCCAGCATTTT
CASSLTGVRINQPQHF
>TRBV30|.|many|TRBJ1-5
TGTGCCTGGAGCGCGGGGACCAGGGACCAGCATTTT
CAWSAGTRDQHF
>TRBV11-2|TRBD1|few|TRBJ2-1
TGTGCCAGCAGCGCCACAGGGGATTCCTACAATGAGCAGTTCTTC
CASSATGDSYNEQFF
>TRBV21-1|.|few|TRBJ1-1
TGTGCCAGCAGCAAAGATGGCGCCAGAGAGAACACTGAAGCTTTCTTT
CASSKDGARENTEAFF
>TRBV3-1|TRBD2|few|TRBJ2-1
TGTGCCAGCAGCCAAGTGGTAGGAGGGAGGGCTTACAATGAGCAGTTCTTC
CASSQVVGGRAYNEQFF
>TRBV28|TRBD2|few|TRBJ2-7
TGTGCCAGCAGTTTATTAGGACTAGCGGAGCTCTACGAGCAGTACTTC
CASSLLGLAELYEQYF
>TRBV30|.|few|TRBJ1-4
TGTGCCTGGAGCGAGTTAAATTTGGAAAAACTGTTTTTT
CAWSELNLEKLFF
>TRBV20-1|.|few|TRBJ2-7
TGCAGTGCTAGGAGGGGCTCGGGTTCGGCCCTGGAGCAGTACTTC
CSARRGSGSALEQYF
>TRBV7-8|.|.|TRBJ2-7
TGTGCCAGCAGCCGTGGGGCCGAGCAGTACTTC
CASSRGAEQYF
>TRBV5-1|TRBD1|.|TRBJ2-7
TGCGCCAGCAGCCTCGTGTGGGACAGATCCTACGAGCAGTACTTC
CASSLVWDRSYEQYF
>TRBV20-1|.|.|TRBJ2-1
TGCAGTGTCCAGGGGCCTAGCGGACCAAATGAGCAGTTCTTC
CSVQGPSGPNEQFF
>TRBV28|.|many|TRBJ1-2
TGTGCCAGCAGGTCTGGGGGCTATGGCTACACCTTC
CASRSGGYGYTF
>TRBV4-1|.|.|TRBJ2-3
TGCGCCAGCAGCCAGGAAAGTGCCTACACAGATACGCAGTATTTT
CASSQESAYTDTQYF
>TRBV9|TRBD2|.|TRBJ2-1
TGTGCCAGCAGCACGTCCAGCGGGAGTTATGAGCAGTTCTTC
CASSTSSGSYEQFF
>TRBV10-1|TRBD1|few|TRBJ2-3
TGCGCCAGCAGCTTGACAGGGTCCCCAGATACGCAGTATTTT
CASSLTGSPDTQYF
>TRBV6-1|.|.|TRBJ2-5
TGTGCCAGCAGTAAAAACAGGGATGGCGGGACCCAGTACTTC
CASSKNRDGGTQYF
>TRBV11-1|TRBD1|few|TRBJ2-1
TGTGCCAGCAGCTCGGACAGGGCCAATGAGCAGTTCTTC
CASSSDRANEQFF
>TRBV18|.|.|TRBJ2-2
TGTGCCAGCTCACCTATGGGACGCAGCGGGGAGCTGTTTTTT
CASSPMGRSGELFF
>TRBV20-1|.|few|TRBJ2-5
TGCAGTGTTAAAGAGAGGAGTTTTCAAGAGACCCAGTACTTC
CSVKERSFQETQYF
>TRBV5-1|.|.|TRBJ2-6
TGCGCCAGCAGCATCACGGACCCGGCTTCTGGGGCCAACGTCCTGACTTTC
CASSITDPASGANVLTF
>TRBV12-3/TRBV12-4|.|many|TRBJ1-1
TGTGCCAGCAGTCGGTTACAGATGGGGTTGAACACTGAAGCTTTCTTT
CASSRLQMGLNTEAFF
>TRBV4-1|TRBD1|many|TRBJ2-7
TGCGCCAGCAGCCCGGACAGGGGGCCCTACGAGCAGTACTTC
CASSPDRGPYEQYF
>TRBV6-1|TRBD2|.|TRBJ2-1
TGTGCCAGCAGGGCCCTAGCGGGAAGCTCCTACAATGAGCAGTTCTTC
CASRALAGSSYNEQFF
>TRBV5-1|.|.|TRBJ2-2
TGCGCCAGCAGCCCCCAGTCGGGGATGGACACCGGGGAGCTGTTTTTT
CASSPQSGMDTGELFF
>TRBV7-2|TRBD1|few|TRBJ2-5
TGTGCCAGCAGCTTCAGGACAGGGAGGCAAGAGACCCAGTACTTC
CASSFRTGRQETQYF
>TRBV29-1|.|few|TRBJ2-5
TGCAGCGTTGAAGTTAGTCAAGAGACCCAGTACTTC
CSVEVSQETQYF
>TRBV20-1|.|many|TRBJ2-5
TGCAGTGCTAGTCTCGGTAGCCTCAGAATCCAAGAGACCCAGTACTTC
CSASLGSLRIQETQYF
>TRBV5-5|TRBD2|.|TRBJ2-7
TGTGCCAGCAGCTTGTCGGTGGCGGGAGAAGGCGAGCAGTACTTC
CASSLSVAGEGEQYF